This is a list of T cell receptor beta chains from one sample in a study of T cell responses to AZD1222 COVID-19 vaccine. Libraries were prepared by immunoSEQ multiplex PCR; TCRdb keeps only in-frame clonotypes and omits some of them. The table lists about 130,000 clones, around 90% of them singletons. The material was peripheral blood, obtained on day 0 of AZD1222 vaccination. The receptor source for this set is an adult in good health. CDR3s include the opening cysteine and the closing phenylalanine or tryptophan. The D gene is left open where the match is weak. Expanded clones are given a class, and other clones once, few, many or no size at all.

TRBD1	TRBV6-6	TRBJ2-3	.	CASTDRTGYTDTQYF	TGTGCCAGCACCGACCGGACAGGTTACACAGATACGCAGTATTTT
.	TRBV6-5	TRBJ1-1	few	CASSYDSKGGAFF	TGTGCCAGCAGTTACGACAGTAAGGGAGGAGCTTTCTTT
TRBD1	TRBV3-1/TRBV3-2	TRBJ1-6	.	CASSQDGPEGQVESYNSPLHF	TGTGCCAGCAGCCAAGATGGGCCTGAGGGACAGGTAGAATCCTATAATTCACCCCTCCACTTT
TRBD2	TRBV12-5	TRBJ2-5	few	CASGERGGRQETQYF	TGTGCTAGTGGCGAGCGGGGGGGCCGACAAGAGACCCAGTACTTC
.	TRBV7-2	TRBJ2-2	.	CASSLVTGTGELFF	TGTGCCAGCAGCTTAGTGACGGGGACGGGGGAGCTGTTTTTT
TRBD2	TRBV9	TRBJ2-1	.	CASSVDPLAGGHPSSYNEQFF	TGTGCCAGCAGCGTAGACCCACTAGCGGGGGGTCACCCAAGCTCCTACAATGAGCAGTTCTTC
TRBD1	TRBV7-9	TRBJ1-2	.	CASSSGDREGYGYTF	TGTGCCAGCAGCTCCGGGGACAGGGAGGGCTATGGCTACACCTTC
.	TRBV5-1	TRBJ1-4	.	CASSLVGMATNEKLFF	TGCGCCAGCAGCTTGGTGGGGATGGCAACTAATGAAAAACTGTTTTTT
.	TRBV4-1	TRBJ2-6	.	CASSQAWVLSGANVLTF	TGCGCCAGCAGCCAAGCATGGGTTCTCTCTGGGGCCAACGTCCTGACTTTC
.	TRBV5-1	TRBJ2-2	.	CASSFGDNTGELFF	TGCGCCAGCAGCTTCGGGGACAACACCGGGGAGCTGTTTTTT
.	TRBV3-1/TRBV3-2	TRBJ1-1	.	CASSQDLFRKPVTEAFF	TGTGCCAGCAGCCAAGATTTATTCCGGAAGCCAGTAACTGAAGCTTTCTTT
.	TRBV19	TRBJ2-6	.	CASSFYRGSSGANVLTF	TGTGCCAGTAGTTTCTATAGGGGCAGCTCTGGGGCCAACGTCCTGACTTTC
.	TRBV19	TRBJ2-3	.	CASSNSKDTQYF	TGTGCCAGTTCCAACTCCAAGGATACGCAGTATTTT
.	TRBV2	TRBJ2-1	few	CASSVMRGDGDEQFF	TGTGCCAGCAGTGTTATGAGGGGGGATGGGGATGAGCAGTTCTTC